This is a list of T cell receptor beta chains from one sample in a study of early T cells in non-severe SARS-CoV-2 infection. TCRdb recomputed calls from the 5' RACE reads with MiXCR, one row per CDR3 protein. The table has about 79,000 distinct CDR3 sequences, roughly 10% seen once. Sequencing was carried out using whole blood. Receptor source: an adult who was a healthcare worker with PCR-confirmed SARS-CoV-2 infection or an uninfected control (not recorded which). CDR3s include the opening cysteine and the closing phenylalanine or tryptophan. D genes are given only for firm matches. The size field is filled for only some rows; it gives once, few, many or a size class.

-	many	TRBV13	TRBJ2-1	CASSLLSRDEQFF	TGTGCCAGCAGCTTACTCAGTCGGGATGAGCAGTTCTTC
-	-	TRBV12-3/TRBV12-4	TRBJ2-1	CASSFLVNEQFF	TGTGCCAGCAGTTTTTTGGTCAATGAGCAGTTCTTC
TRBD1	few	TRBV6-5	TRBJ2-1	CASSDPGQGNNEQFF	TGTGCCAGCAGTGACCCAGGACAGGGGAACAATGAGCAGTTCTTC
-	many	TRBV6-2/TRBV6-3	TRBJ2-1	CASGDSTRGNEQFF	TGTGCCAGCGGCGACAGTACGAGGGGGAATGAGCAGTTCTTC
-	few	TRBV15	TRBJ1-2	CATSRVGNSLAYGYTF	TGTGCCACCAGCAGAGTTGGCAACTCTCTGGCCTATGGCTACACCTTC
-	few	TRBV11-2	TRBJ2-5	CASSQGRVVQETQYF	TGTGCCAGCAGCCAAGGACGGGTGGTCCAAGAGACCCAGTACTTC
TRBD2	few	TRBV6-2/TRBV6-3	TRBJ2-5	CASSYGSGAQYF	TGTGCCAGCAGTTACGGAAGCGGGGCCCAGTACTTC
-	-	TRBV10-2	TRBJ1-3	CASGSMGNTIYF	TGCGCCAGCGGATCGATGGGAAACACCATATATTTT
-	many	TRBV11-2	TRBJ2-3	CASSLDPPDTQYF	TGTGCCAGCAGCTTAGATCCCCCGGATACGCAGTATTTT
TRBD1	few	TRBV6-1	TRBJ2-3	CAIRAKRGQGLDTQYF	TGTGCCATCAGAGCGAAAAGGGGACAGGGATTAGATACGCAGTATTTT
-	many	TRBV11-2	TRBJ1-2	CASSLEGMGKGNGYTF	TGTGCCAGCAGCTTAGAAGGGATGGGGAAAGGAAATGGCTACACCTTC
TRBD1	many	TRBV12-3/TRBV12-4	TRBJ2-5	CASSMWGTEETQYF	TGTGCCAGCAGCATGTGGGGGACAGAAGAGACCCAGTACTTC
-	-	TRBV11-2	TRBJ2-1	CASSAHRPPHIQDEQFF	TGTGCCAGCAGCGCACACAGGCCCCCCCATATACAGGATGAGCAGTTCTTC
-	-	TRBV20-1	TRBJ1-5	CSADIRQPQHF	TGCAGTGCCGACATACGACAGCCCCAGCATTTT
-	-	TRBV10-1	TRBJ1-6	CASSDWGVPLHF	TGCGCCAGCTCGGACTGGGGGGTACCCCTCCACTTT
TRBD1	few	TRBV20-1	TRBJ2-1	CSASRTGNNEQFF	TGCAGTGCTAGTCGGACAGGGAACAATGAGCAGTTCTTC
-	few	TRBV7-2	TRBJ1-2	CASRAPGAYGYTF	TGTGCCAGCAGAGCTCCCGGGGCCTATGGCTACACCTTC
TRBD2	few	TRBV7-6	TRBJ2-5	CASGLGTSDETQYF	TGTGCCAGCGGGCTTGGGACTAGTGATGAGACCCAGTACTTC
TRBD1	-	TRBV25-1	TRBJ1-2	CASSELRQGAVGYTF	TGTGCCAGCAGTGAATTAAGACAGGGGGCAGTAGGCTACACCTTC
-	many	TRBV11-2	TRBJ1-1	CASSLANTEAFF	TGTGCCAGCAGCTTAGCCAACACTGAAGCTTTCTTT